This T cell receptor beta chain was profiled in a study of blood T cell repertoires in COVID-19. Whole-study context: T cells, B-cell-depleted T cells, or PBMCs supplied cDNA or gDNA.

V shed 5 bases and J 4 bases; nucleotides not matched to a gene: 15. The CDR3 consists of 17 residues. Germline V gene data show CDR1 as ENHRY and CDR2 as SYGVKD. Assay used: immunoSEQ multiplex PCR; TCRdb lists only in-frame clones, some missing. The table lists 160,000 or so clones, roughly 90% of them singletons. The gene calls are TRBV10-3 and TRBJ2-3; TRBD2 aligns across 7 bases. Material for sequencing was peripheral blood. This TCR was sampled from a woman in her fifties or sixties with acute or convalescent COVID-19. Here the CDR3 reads CAISPSGGGPDSDTQYF. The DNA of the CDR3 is TGTGCCATCAGTCCGAGTGGGGGAGGGCCTGATTCAGATACGCAGTATTTT.